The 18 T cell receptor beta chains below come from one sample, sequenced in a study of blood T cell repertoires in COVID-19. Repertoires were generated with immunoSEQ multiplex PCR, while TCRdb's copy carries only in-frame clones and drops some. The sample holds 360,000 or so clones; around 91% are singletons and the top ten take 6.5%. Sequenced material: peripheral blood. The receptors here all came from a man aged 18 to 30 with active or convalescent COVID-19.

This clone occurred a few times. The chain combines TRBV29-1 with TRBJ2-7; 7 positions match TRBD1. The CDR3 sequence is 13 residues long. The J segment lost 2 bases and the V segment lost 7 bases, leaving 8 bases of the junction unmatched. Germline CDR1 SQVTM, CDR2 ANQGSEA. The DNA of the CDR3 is TGCAGCGCCGGCAGGGACAGAGCCTACGAGCAGTACTTC. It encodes CSAGRDRAYEQYF.

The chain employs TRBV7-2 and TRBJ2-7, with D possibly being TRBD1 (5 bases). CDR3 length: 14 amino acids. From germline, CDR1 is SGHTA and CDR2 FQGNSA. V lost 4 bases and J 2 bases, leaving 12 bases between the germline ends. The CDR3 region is CASSSPGSPYEQYF. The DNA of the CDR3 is TGTGCCAGCAGCTCCCCAGGGTCCCCCTACGAGCAGTACTTC. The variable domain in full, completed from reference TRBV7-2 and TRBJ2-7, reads GAGVSQSPSNKVTEKGKDVELRCDPISGHTALYWYRQSLGQGLEFLIYFQGNSAPDKSGLPSDRFSAERTGGSVSTLTIQRTQQEDSAVYLCASSSPGSPYEQYFGPGTRLTVT.

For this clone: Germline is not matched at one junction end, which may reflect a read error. This chain's CDR3 is CASGQRDGYTF. CDR3 nucleotides: TGTGCCAGCGGCCAACGGGATGGCTACACCTTC. The chain recombines TRBV3-1 (or the pseudogene TRBV3-2) with TRBJ1-2; D is unclear. The CDR3 covers 11 residues. Germline V CDR1 and CDR2: LGHDT, YNNKEL (reference sequence).

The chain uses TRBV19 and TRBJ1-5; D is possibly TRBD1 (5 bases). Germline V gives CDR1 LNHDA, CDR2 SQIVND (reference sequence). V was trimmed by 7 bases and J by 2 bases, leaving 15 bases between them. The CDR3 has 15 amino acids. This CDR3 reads CASTLRGRGNQPQHF. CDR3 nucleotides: TGTGCCAGTACCCTAAGGGGTCGGGGCAATCAGCCCCAGCATTTT.

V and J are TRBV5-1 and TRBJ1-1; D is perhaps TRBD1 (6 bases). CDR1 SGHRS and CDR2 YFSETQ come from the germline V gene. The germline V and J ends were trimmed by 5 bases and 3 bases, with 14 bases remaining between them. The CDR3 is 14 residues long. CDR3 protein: CASREGGGYTEAFF. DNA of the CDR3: TGCGCCAGCAGAGAAGGCGGGGGCTACACTGAAGCTTTCTTT.

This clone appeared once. CDR3 sequence (DNA): TGTGCCAGCAGCTTAGGGAGAAAAGATACGCAGTATTTT. Translated, it gives CASSLGRKDTQYF. V and J are TRBV11-2 and TRBJ2-3; D not resolved. The CDR3 covers 13 residues. CDR1 SGHAT and CDR2 FQNNGV come from the germline V gene. Trimming removed 1 base from V and 5 bases from J, with 7 bases in between.

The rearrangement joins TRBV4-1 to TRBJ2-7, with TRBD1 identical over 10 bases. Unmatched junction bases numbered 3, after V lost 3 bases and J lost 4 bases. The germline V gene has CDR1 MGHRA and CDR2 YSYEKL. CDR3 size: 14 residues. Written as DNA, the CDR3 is TGCGCCAGCAGCCAGACAGGGGGCGGGTACGAGCAGTACTTC. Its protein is CASSQTGGGYEQYF.

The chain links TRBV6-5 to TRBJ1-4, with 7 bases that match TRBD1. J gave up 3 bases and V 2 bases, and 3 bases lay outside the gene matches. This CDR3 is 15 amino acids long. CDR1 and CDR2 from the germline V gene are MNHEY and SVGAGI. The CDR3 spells CASSYQGGSNEKLFF. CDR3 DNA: TGTGCCAGCAGTTACCAGGGGGGATCTAATGAAAAACTGTTTTTT.

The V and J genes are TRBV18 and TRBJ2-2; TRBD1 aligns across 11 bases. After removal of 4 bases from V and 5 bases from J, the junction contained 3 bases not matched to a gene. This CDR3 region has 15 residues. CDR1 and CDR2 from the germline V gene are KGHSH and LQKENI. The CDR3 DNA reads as TGTGCCAGCTCACAGGACAGGGGGCGTACCGGGGAGCTGTTTTTT. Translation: CASSQDRGRTGELFF.

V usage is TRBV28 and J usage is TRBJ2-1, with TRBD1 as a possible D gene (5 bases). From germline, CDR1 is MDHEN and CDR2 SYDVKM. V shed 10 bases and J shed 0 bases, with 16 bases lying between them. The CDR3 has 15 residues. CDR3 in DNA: TGTGCCACCGCCCCCAGGGTCGGCTCCTACAATGAGCAGTTCTTC. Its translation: CATAPRVGSYNEQFF.

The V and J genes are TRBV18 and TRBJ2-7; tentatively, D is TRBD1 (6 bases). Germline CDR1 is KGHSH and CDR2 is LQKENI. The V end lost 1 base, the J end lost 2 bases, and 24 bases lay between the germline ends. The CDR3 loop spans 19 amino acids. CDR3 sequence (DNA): TGTGCCAGCTCACCACGGCCACAGTATAACAGGGTGGCGGCCTACGAGCAGTACTTC. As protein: CASSPRPQYNRVAAYEQYF.

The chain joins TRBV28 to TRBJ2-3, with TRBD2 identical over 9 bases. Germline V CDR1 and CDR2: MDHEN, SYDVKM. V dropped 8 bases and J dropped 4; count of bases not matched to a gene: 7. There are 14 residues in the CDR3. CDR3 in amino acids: CASSGTSLADTQYF. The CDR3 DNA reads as TGTGCCAGCTCTGGGACTAGCCTGGCAGATACGCAGTATTTT.

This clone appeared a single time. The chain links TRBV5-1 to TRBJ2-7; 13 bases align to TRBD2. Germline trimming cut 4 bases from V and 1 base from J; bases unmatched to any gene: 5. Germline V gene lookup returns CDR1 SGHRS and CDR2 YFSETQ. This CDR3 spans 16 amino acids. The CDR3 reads CASSLWTSGSSYEQYF. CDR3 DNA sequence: TGCGCCAGCAGCCTATGGACTAGCGGGAGTTCCTACGAGCAGTACTTC.

CDR3 DNA sequence: TGTGCCAGCAGCTTAGTTAGGCGGGAGGCCTACGAGCAGTACTTC. Amino acid sequence: CASSLVRREAYEQYF. The chain couples TRBV13 to TRBJ2-7, with TRBD2 identical over 8 bases. The CDR3 extends over 15 amino acids. J gave up 2 bases and V 1 base, and 4 bases lay outside the gene matches. The germline gives CDR1 PRHDT, CDR2 FYEKMQ (reference sequence).

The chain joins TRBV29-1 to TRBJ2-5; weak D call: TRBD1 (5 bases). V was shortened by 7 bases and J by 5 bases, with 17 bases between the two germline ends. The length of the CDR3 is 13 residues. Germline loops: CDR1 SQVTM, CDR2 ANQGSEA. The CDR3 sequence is CSGRRGSGETQYF. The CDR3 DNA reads TGCAGCGGAAGAAGGGGATCCGGGGAGACCCAGTACTTC.

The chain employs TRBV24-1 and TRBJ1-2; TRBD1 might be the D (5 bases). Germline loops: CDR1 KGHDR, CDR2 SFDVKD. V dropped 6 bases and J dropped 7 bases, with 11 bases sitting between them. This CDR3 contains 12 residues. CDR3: CATSTGDRGYTF. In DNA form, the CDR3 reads TGTGCCACCAGTACAGGTGACCGTGGCTACACCTTC.

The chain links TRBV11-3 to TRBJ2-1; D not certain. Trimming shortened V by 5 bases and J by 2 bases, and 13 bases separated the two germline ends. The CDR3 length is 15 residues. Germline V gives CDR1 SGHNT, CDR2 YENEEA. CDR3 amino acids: CASSPGRQAYNEQFF. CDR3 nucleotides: TGTGCCAGCAGCCCAGGCCGGCAGGCCTACAATGAGCAGTTCTTC.

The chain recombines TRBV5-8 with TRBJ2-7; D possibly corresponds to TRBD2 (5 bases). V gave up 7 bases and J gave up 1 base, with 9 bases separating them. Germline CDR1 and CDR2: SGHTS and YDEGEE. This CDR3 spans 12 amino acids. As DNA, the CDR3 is TGTGCCAGCGGATCGGGATCCTACGAGCAGTACTTC. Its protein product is CASGSGSYEQYF. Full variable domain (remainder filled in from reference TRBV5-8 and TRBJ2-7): EAGVTQSPTHLIKTRGQQATLRCSPISGHTSVYWYQQALGLGLQFLLWYDEGEERNRGNFPPRFSGRQFPNYSSELNVNALELEDSALYLCASGSGSYEQYFGPGTRLTVT.